The clone carrying this T cell receptor (beta chain) was counted between two and nine times. Its antigen remains unidentified. Trimming pared 1 base from V and 4 bases from J, leaving 13 bases between. In germline, CDR1 is LGHNA, CDR2 YSLEER. The CDR3 contains 15 residues. This sample was taken from a study of blood T cells in healthy people across ages. Background on the study: Per two T cells, about one barcoded beta molecule was captured through template switching. Regarding the study as a whole: Age advanced and TCR beta diversity per million T cells fell, roughly linearly. A greater number of naive CD4+ cells and higher diversity distinguished long-lived donors from aged donors.

Sample-barcoded 5' priming and a J-beta primer mix drove a second PCR of roughly 6 to 12 cycles. Each of the samples gave a minimum of 2.5 million paired-end reads that contained CDR3. Via MiXCR, TCRdb re-called the 5' RACE reads, giving one row per CDR3 protein. Here the sample spans approximately 1.5 million distinct CDR3 sequences, 40% to 45% being singletons. This TCR derives from a woman between 18 and 29 years old in good health. Source material: blood. The rearrangement links TRBV4-3 to TRBJ1-2; D remains unclear. The CDR3 nucleotides read TGCGCCAGCAGCCAAGCAAGGACGGGAATCTATGGCTACACCTTC. This encodes CASSQARTGIYGYTF.